Below are 8 T cell receptor beta chains sequenced from a single sample in a study of vaccination and CD4 T cells after COVID-19. The Oncomine TCR Beta short-read assay was applied to DNA of cultured CD4+ T cells. From the PCR reads, TCRdb called clonotypes with MiXCR, one entry per CDR3 protein. The table shows about 11,000 distinct CDR3 sequences, with roughly 65% occurring only once. Documented treatment: approximately nine-day PBMC culture with coronavirus spike peptide pools or control peptides (ViraFEST assay). The antigens these receptors bind are not known. The sample was CD4+ T cells from blood, cultured in vitro. Every receptor here comes from a human donor who had recovered from COVID-19.

V gene TRBV28 combines with J gene TRBJ1-2; D gene ambiguous. Trimming removed 10 bases at V and 4 bases at J, with 13 bases between. The CDR3 totals 12 residues. The germline CDR1 and CDR2 sequences are MDHEN and SYDVKM. CDR3 nucleotides: TGTGCCATCCCAGACACGTCCTATGGCTACACCTTC. It is translated as CAIPDTSYGYTF.

This clonotype was observed a single time. The chain couples TRBV12-3 or TRBV12-4 to TRBJ1-2, with D tentatively TRBD1 (5 bases). Trimming left V 5 bases short and J 4 bases short, with 5 bases between. The CDR3 loop spans 11 amino acids. Here the CDR3 reads CASSDSYGYTF. The CDR3 DNA sequence: TGTGCCAGCAGTGACAGCTATGGCTACACCTTC.

The V and J genes are TRBV7-2 and TRBJ2-7, with D perhaps matching TRBD2 (6 bases). Looked up from germline, CDR1 is SGHTA and CDR2 is FQGNSA. This CDR3 is built from 15 residues. Trimming took off 1 base at V and 5 bases at J, with 15 bases between the two ends. The CDR3 nucleotides read TGTGCCAGCAGCTTAGGTGTGACTAGAGGGCACGAGCAGTACTTC. This sequence encodes CASSLGVTRGHEQYF.

The V and J genes are TRBV7-2 and TRBJ2-1; D uncertain. The CDR3 is made up of 13 amino acids. Looked up from germline, CDR1 is SGHTA and CDR2 is FQGNSA. Trimming removed 5 bases from V and 4 bases from J, with 9 bases in between. The CDR3 DNA reads as TGTGCCAGCAGCCCCCCTCCATACAATGAGCAGTTCTTC. It yields the protein CASSPPPYNEQFF.

This clonotype came up once. The chain has TRBV20-1 and TRBJ2-1; D possibly corresponds to TRBD1 (6 bases). The CDR3 covers 13 residues. V lost 6 bases and J 0 bases, leaving 9 bases between the germline ends. In germline, CDR1 is DFQATT, CDR2 SNEGSKA (reference sequence). CDR3 residues: CSAGTNSYNEQFF. CDR3 DNA: TGCAGTGCCGGGACAAACTCCTACAATGAGCAGTTCTTC.

The genes are TRBV7-9 and TRBJ2-7; weak D call: TRBD2 (6 bases). The CDR3 sequence is 15 residues long. Trimming took 1 base from V and 6 from J, leaving 16 bases between them. The germline V gene has CDR1 SEHNR and CDR2 FQNEAQ (reference sequence). The CDR3, as DNA: TGTGCCAGCAGCTTAGGGCGCGGGGTCCGTTTCGAGCAGTACTTC. Protein product: CASSLGRGVRFEQYF.

V and J are TRBV15 and TRBJ2-4; D ambiguous. V dropped 0 bases and J dropped 4 bases, with 4 bases sitting between them. CDR1 and CDR2 (germline): LNHNV, YYDKDF (reference sequence). The CDR3 has 13 residues. DNA of the CDR3: TGTGCCACCAGCAGAGATCGGAAAAACATTCAGTACTTC. Residues: CATSRDRKNIQYF.

A single count supports this clonotype. V and J are TRBV7-6 and TRBJ2-2; D call uncertain. Trimming left V 2 bases short and J 6 bases short, with 4 bases between. The CDR3 spans 12 residues. Germline lookup yields CDR1 SGHVS and CDR2 FNYEAQ. The CDR3 DNA is TGTGCCAGCAGCTTAAGCTCCGGGGAGCTGTTTTTT. It translates to CASSLSSGELFF. Supplemented by reference TRBV7-6 and TRBJ2-2, the full variable domain reads GAGVSQSPRYKVTKRGQDVALRCDPISGHVSLYWYRQALGQGPEFLTYFNYEAQQDKSGLPNDRFSAERPEGSISTLTIQRTEQRDSAMYRCASSLSSGELFFGEGSRLTVL.